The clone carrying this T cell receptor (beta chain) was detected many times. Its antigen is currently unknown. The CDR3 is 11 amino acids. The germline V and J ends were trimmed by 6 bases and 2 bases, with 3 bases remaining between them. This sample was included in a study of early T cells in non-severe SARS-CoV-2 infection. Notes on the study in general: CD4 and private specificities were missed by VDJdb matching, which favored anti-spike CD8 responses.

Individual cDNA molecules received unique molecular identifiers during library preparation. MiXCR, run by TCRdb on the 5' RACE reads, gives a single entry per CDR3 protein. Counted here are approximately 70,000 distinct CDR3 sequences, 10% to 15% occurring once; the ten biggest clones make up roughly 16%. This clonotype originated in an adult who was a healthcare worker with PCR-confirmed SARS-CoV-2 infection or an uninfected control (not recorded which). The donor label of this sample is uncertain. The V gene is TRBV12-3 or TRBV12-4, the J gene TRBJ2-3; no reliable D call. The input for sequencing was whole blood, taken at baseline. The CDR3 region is CASSFTDTQYF. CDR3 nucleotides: TGTGCCAGCAGCTTCACAGATACGCAGTATTTT.